The rows below give T cell receptor beta chains drawn from one sample of a study of vaccination and CD4 T cells after COVID-19. Their antigens are not known. TCRdb redid the calling of the PCR reads with MiXCR, one entry per CDR3 protein. Counted here are over 9,500 distinct CDR3 sequences, 25% to 30% occurring once; the ten biggest clones make up roughly a fifth. Sequenced material: CD4+ T cells from blood, cultured in vitro. These receptors all stem from a human donor in good health. CDR3s leave out the opening cysteine and the closing phenylalanine or tryptophan.

J,V,CDR3
TRBJ2-3,TRBV7-2,ASSFSGDTQY
TRBJ2-1,TRBV6-1,ASCLLAGGGEQF
TRBJ1-2,TRBV6-1,AELDRGTYGYT
TRBJ2-5,TRBV4-3,ASSQGGQGAETQY
TRBJ2-1,TRBV6-2/TRBV6-3,ASRVRTGWGNEQF
TRBJ2-7,TRBV20-1,SARGRTYEQY
TRBJ1-2,TRBV5-4,ASSLEADYGYT
TRBJ2-7,TRBV28,ASSGDISEQY
TRBJ2-1,TRBV7-2,ASSPQVRAGEQF
TRBJ2-5,TRBV7-9,ASSLDRGPVKETQY
TRBJ1-2,TRBV6-1,ASSDWGFGYGYT
TRBJ2-6,TRBV5-4,ASSTPLGQGSGANVLT
TRBJ2-3,TRBV30,AWTGVSQDTQY
TRBJ2-3,TRBV11-2,ASSPPGQGQVDTQY
TRBJ1-5,TRBV2,TSSESGAWQPQH
TRBJ1-5,TRBV7-2,ASGLQGNSNQPQH
TRBJ2-5,TRBV7-3,ASSPGAQETQY
TRBJ1-2,TRBV6-2/TRBV6-3,ASSYRQTFNYGYT
TRBJ2-7,TRBV24-1,ATSEATTRGYEQY
TRBJ1-6,TRBV30,AWSPNDISPLH
TRBJ1-2,TRBV29-1,SVDTGGRGYT
TRBJ2-3,TRBV29-1,SVETSGSFTDTQY
TRBJ2-1,TRBV20-1,SAGGGGRGYNEQF
TRBJ2-5,TRBV11-2,ASSAQTGSGETQY
TRBJ2-3,TRBV24-1,ATSDLLGGSTDTQY
TRBJ1-5,TRBV5-6,ASSLAGGNNQPQH
TRBJ1-2,TRBV28,ASLSGGIFGYT
TRBJ2-3,TRBV15,ATSRVGSGSVTDTQY
TRBJ2-1,TRBV24-1,ATSDRSGEQF
TRBJ1-5,TRBV20-1,SARHQSSNQPQH
TRBJ2-7,TRBV2,ASSYLAGAIYEQY
TRBJ2-1,TRBV28,ASGSNEQF
TRBJ2-5,TRBV6-2/TRBV6-3,ASSPPVGETQY
TRBJ2-7,TRBV20-1,SAPDTTYEQY
TRBJ1-1,TRBV7-9,ASSETRGTNTEAF
TRBJ1-5,TRBV11-3,ASSLERGVDQPQH
TRBJ2-7,TRBV4-1,ASSQSSGYSYEQY
TRBJ1-6,TRBV27,ASSLLISNSPLH
TRBJ1-5,TRBV5-1,ASSFAGDGNQPQH
TRBJ1-5,TRBV12-3/TRBV12-4,ASSGESNQPQH
TRBJ2-3,TRBV24-1,ATSDRTSGRTDTQY
TRBJ2-4,TRBV19,ASSITGGGENIQY
TRBJ2-1,TRBV27,ASSTQFGSGMPYNEQF
TRBJ2-7,TRBV20-1,SARVLGTEQY
TRBJ2-7,TRBV9,ASSVEGGRGLLGEQY
TRBJ2-3,TRBV7-9,ASGTGAWGYDSTDTQY
TRBJ2-5,TRBV19,ASSISGTGEETQY
TRBJ2-1,TRBV6-5,ASSYIRQSYNEQF
TRBJ2-7,TRBV20-1,SASIVYEQY